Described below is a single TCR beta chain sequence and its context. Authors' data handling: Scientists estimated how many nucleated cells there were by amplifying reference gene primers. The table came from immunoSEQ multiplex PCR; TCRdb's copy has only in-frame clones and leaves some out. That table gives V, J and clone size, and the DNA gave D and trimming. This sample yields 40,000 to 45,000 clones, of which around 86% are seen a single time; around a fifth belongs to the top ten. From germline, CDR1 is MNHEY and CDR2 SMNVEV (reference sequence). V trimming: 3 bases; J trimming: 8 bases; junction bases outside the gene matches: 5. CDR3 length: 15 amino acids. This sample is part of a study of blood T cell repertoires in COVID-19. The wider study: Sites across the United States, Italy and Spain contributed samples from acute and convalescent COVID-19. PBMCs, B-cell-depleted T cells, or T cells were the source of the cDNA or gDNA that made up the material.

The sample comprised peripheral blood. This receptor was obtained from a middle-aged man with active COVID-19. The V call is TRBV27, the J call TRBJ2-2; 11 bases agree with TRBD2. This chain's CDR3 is CASSFLAGGLGELFF. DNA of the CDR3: TGTGCCAGCAGTTTTCTAGCGGGAGGCCTAGGGGAGCTGTTTTTT.